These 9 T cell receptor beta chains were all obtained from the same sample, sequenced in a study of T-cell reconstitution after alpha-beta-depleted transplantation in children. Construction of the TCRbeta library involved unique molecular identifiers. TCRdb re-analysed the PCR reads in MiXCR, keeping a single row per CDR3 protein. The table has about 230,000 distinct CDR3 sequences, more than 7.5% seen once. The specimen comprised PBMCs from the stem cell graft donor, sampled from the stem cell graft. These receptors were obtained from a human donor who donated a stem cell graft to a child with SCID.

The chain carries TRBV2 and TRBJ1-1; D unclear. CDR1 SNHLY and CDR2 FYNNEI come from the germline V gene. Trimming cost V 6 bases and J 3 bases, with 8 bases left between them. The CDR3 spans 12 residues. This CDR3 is CASSDIYTEAFF. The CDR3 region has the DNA TGTGCCAGCAGCGATATTTACACTGAAGCTTTCTTT.

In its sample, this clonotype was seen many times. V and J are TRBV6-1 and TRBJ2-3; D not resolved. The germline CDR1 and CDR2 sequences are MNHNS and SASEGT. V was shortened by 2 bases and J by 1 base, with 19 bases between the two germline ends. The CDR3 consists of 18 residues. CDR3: CASSENWVVGWGTDTQYF. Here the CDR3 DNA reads TGTGCCAGCAGTGAAAACTGGGTTGTCGGGTGGGGCACAGATACGCAGTATTTT.

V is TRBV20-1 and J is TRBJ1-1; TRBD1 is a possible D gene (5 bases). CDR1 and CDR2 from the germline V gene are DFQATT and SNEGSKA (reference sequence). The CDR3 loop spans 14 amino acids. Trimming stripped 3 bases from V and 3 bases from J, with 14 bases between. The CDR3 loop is CSARGGEVDTEAFF. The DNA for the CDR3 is TGCAGTGCTAGGGGGGGGGAGGTGGACACTGAAGCTTTCTTT.

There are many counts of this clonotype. The CDR3 loop is CASIGRNYGYTF. CDR3 nucleotide sequence: TGTGCCAGCATTGGACGGAACTATGGCTACACCTTC. This rearrangement joins TRBV6-5 to TRBJ1-2; D not certain. The ends were cut back, 7 bases at V and 2 bases at J, with 8 bases in the middle. The germline gives CDR1 MNHEY, CDR2 SVGAGI. The CDR3 loop spans 12 amino acids.

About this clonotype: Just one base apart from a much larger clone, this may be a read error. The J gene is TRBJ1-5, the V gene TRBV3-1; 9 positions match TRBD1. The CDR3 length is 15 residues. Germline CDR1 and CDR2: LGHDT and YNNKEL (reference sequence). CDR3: CACSQLPGQGQPQHF. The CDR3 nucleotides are TGTGCCTGCAGCCAACTCCCGGGACAGGGTCAGCCCCAGCATTTT. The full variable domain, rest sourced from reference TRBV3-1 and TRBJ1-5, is DTAVSQTPKYLVTQMGNDKSIKCEQNLGHDTMYWYKQDSKKFLKIMFSYNNKELIINETVPNRFSPKSPDKAHLNLHINSLELGDSAVYFCACSQLPGQGQPQHFGDGTRLSIL.

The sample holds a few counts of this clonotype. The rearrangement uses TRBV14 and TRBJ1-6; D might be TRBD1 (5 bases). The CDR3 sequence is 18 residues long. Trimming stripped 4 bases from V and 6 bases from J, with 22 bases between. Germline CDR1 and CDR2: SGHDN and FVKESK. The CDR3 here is CASSRFPHRGQSNSPLHF. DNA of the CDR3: TGTGCCAGCAGCCGCTTCCCTCATCGGGGCCAGAGTAATTCACCCCTCCACTTT.

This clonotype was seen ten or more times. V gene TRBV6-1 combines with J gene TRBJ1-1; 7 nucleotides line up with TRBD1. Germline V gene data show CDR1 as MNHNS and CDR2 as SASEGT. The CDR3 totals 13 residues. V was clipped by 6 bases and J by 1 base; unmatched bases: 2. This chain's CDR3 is CASRRQGNTEAFF. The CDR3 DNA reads TGTGCCAGCAGAAGACAGGGGAACACTGAAGCTTTCTTT.

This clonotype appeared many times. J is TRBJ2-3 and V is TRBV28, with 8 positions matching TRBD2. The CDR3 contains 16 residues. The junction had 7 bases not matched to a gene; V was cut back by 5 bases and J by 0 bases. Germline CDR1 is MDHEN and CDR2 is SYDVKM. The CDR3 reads CASSSGLASSTDTQYF. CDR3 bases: TGTGCCAGCAGTAGCGGACTAGCTTCTAGCACAGATACGCAGTATTTT.

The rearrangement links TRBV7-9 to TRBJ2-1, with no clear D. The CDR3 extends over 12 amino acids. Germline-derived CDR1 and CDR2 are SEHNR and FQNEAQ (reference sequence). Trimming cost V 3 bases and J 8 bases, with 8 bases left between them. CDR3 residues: CASSLVMYEQFF. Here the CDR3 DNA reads TGTGCCAGCAGCTTGGTGATGTATGAGCAGTTCTTC.